This paragraph reports one TCR beta chain. Its cognate antigen is unknown. Amplified regions were TCR beta CDR3 sequences from RNA transcripts. The HTBI primer set was used in a first-round RT-PCR of the TCR CDR3. One entry per CDR3 protein, called by TCRdb with MiXCR from the multiplex PCR reads. Seen here are hundreds of thousands of distinct CDR3 sequences, roughly 50% observed once, and the top ten hold 6.5% to 9%. Germline V lookup: CDR1 MGHDK, CDR2 SYGVNS. The CDR3 sequence is 17 residues long. V was trimmed by 2 bases and J by 4 bases, leaving 20 bases between them. Hyperthyroidism was newly diagnosed in patients aged 18 to 65 (duration under 2 months). This sample was included in a study of T cells in Graves' hyperthyroidism and ophthalmopathy. Study outcomes and limitations: Most thyroid clonotypes with frequency above 0.001 were detected in blood.

The sequence derives from a woman in her late teens or twenties with Graves' hyperthyroidism. V is TRBV25-1 and J is TRBJ2-5; D possibly matches TRBD1 or TRBD2 (6 bases each). Specimen: peripheral blood or thyroid tissue (not recorded which). The CDR3 loop reads CASSERLIRGGPETQYF. CDR3 in DNA: TGTGCCAGCAGTGAAAGGTTGATCAGGGGAGGCCCAGAGACCCAGTACTTC.